The T cell receptor (beta chain) under discussion was sequenced for a study of T cell changes during pregnancy in multiple sclerosis (dated by TCRdb to 2018 to 2020). Regarding the research as a whole: The study examined how the T cell repertoire changed over the course of pregnancy in women with multiple sclerosis.

Library preparation employed the immunoSEQ multiplex PCR assay. The table was pulled from immuneACCESS by TCRdb, which kept in-frame rearrangements only. Such tables lose some clones; where checked, under half of the loss comes from unresolved V genes, and the rest has no known cause. For this sample the table gives tens of thousands of clones, of which roughly nine tenths were detected only once. The leading ten clones occupy around 3% of the sample. Note on this clone: It has no known antigen specificity. No base qualities exist here, and no much larger clone lies one base off it.

The CDR3 numbers 14 residues from cysteine through phenylalanine. This entry keeps only the CDR3 DNA: 42 bases, framed from base 1. The CDR1 and CDR2 encoded by the germline V gene are SGDLS and YYNGEE. Trimmed from V: 0 bases; trimmed from J: 2 bases; junction bases lacking a gene match: 1. The chain is encoded by TRBV9 joined to TRBJ2-5, with 7 central nucleotides matching TRBD2. The sequencing here drew on peripheral blood, taken in the third trimester of pregnancy. The origin of this receptor is a female donor in good health, enrolled as a control in a pregnancy study. CDR3 region: CASSVGLAQETQYF. The DNA reads as follows: TGTGCCAGCAGCGTAGGACTAGCTCAAGAGACCCAGTACTTC.